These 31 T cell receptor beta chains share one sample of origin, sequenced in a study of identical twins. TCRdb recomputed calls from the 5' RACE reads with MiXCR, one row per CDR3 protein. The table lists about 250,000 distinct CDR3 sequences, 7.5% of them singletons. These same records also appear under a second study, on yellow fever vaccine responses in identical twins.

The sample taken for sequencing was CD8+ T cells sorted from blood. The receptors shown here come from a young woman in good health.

The chain's CDR3 is CAISDRGERNEQFF. In DNA, the CDR3 is TGTGCCATCAGTGATAGGGGGGAGAGGAATGAGCAGTTCTTC. The chain joins TRBV10-3 to TRBJ2-1; the D call may be TRBD1 or TRBD2 (6 bases each). V gave up 3 bases and J gave up 7 bases, with 13 bases separating them. The CDR3 consists of 14 residues. Germline V gives CDR1 ENHRY, CDR2 SYGVKD.

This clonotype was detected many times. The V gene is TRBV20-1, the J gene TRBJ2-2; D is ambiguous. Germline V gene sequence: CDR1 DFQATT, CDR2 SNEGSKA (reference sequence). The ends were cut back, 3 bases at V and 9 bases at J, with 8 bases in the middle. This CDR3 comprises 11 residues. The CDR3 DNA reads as TGCAGTGCTAGTACATACAGGGAGCTGTTTTTT. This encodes CSASTYRELFF.

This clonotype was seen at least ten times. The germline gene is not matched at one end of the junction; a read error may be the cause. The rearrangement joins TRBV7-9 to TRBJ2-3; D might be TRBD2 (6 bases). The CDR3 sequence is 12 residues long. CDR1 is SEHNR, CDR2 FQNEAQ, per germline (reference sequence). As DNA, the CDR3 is TGCGCCAGCAGTAGCGGCCCAGATACGCAGTATTTT. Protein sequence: CASSSGPDTQYF.

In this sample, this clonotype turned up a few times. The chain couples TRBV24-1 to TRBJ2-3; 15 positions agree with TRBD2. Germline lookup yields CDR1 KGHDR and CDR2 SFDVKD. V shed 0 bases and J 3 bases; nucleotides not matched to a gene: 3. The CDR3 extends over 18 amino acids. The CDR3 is CATSDLPGLAGGTDTQYF. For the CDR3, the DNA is TGTGCCACCAGTGATTTGCCGGGACTAGCGGGAGGTACAGATACGCAGTATTTT.

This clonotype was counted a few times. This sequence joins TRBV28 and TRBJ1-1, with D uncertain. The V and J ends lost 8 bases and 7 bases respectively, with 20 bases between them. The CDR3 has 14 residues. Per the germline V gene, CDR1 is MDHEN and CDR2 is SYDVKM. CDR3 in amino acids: CASCHRIGKIEAFF. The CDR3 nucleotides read TGTGCCAGCTGCCACCGTATAGGGAAAATTGAAGCTTTCTTT.

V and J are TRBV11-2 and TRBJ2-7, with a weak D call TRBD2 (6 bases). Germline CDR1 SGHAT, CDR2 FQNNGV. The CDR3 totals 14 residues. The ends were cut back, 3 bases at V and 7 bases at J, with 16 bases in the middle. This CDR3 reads CASSLGGPIREQYF. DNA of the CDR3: TGTGCCAGCAGCTTGGGGGGTCCGATCCGGGAGCAGTACTTC.

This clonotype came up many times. In nucleotides, the CDR3 is TGCAGCGTCAACCCGGGACTAGGGGACTACAATGAGCAGTTCTTC. The encoded protein is CSVNPGLGDYNEQFF. This chain connects TRBV29-1 to TRBJ2-1; 8 nucleotides line up with TRBD2. V shed 6 bases, J shed 3 bases, and the junction held 10 bases outside the gene matches. The CDR3 is 15 residues long. Germline V gene lookup returns CDR1 SQVTM and CDR2 ANQGSEA.

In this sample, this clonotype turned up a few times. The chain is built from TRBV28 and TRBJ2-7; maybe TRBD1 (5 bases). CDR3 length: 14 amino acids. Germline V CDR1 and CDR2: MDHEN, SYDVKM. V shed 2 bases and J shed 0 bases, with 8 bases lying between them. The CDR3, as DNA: TGTGCCAGCAGTTTACAGGGAAGCTCCTACGAGCAGTACTTC. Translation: CASSLQGSSYEQYF.

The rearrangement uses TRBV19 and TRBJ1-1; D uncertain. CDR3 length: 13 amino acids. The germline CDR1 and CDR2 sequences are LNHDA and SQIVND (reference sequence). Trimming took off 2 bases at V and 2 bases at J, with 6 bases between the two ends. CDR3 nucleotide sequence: TGTGCCAGTAGTATAAGCGGAAACACTGAAGCTTTCTTT. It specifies CASSISGNTEAFF.

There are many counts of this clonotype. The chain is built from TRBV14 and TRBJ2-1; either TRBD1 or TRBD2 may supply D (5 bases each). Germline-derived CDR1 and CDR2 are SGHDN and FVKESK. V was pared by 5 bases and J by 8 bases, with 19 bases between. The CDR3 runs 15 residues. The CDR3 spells CASSKGRWATDEQFF. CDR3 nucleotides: TGTGCCAGCAGCAAGGGACGGTGGGCTACCGATGAGCAGTTCTTC.

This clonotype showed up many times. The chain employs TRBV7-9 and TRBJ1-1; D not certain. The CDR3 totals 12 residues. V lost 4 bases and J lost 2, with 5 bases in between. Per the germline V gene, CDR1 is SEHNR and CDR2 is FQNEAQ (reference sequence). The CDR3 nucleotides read TGTGCCAGCAGCTCATCCAACACTGAAGCTTTCTTT. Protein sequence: CASSSSNTEAFF.

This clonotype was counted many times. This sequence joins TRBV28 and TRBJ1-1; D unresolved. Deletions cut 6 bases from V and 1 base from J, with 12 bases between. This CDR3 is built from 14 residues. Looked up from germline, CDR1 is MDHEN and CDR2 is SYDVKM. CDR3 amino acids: CASSFHGPNTEAFF. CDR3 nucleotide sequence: TGTGCCAGCAGCTTTCACGGTCCGAACACTGAAGCTTTCTTT.

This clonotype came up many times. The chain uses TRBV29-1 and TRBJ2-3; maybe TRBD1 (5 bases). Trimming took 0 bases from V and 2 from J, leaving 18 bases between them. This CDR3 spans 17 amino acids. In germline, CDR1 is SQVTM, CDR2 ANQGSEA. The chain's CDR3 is CSVEDHHTLDNTDTQYF. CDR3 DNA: TGCAGCGTTGAAGATCACCATACCCTGGACAACACAGATACGCAGTATTTT.

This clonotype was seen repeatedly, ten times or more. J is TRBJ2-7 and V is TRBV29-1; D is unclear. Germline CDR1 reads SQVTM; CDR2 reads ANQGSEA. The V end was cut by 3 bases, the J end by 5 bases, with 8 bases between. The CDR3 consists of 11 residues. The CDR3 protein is CSVEYRNEQYV. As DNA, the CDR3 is TGCAGCGTTGAGTACAGAAACGAGCAGTACGTC.

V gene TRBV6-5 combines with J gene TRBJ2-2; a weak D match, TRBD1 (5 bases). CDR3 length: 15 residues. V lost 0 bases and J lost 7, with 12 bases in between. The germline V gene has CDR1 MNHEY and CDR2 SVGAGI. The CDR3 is CASSYSIGQDGELFF. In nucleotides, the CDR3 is TGTGCCAGCAGTTACTCGATTGGACAAGACGGGGAGCTGTTTTTT.

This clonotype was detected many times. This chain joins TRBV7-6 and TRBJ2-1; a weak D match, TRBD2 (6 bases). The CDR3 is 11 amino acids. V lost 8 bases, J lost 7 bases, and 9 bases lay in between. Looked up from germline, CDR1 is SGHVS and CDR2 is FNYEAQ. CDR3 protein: CASLGGNEQFF. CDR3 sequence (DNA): TGTGCCAGCTTGGGGGGTAATGAGCAGTTCTTC.

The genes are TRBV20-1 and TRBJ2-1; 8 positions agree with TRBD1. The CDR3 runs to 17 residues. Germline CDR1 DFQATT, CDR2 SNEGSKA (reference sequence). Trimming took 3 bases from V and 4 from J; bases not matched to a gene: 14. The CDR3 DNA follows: TGCAGTGCTAGGACCTCGGACCCGGGACAGGCTTACAATGAGCAGTTCTTC. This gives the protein CSARTSDPGQAYNEQFF.

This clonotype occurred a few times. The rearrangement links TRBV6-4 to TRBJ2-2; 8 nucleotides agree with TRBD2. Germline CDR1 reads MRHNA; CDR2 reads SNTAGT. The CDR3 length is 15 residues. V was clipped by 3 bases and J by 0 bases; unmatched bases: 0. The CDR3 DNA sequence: TGTGCCAGCAGTGAGACTAGCGCGAACACCGGGGAGCTGTTTTTT. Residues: CASSETSANTGELFF.

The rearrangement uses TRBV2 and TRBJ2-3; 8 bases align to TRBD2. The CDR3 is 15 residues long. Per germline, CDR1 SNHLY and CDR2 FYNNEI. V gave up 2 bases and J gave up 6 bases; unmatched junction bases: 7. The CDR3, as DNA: TGTGCCAGCAGTGAAAATAGCGGGATCCGGGATACGCAGTATTTT. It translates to CASSENSGIRDTQYF.

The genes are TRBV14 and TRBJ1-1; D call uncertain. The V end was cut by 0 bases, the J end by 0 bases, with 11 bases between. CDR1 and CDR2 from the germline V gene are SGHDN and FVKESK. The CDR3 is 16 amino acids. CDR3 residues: CASSQDGVGLNTEAFF. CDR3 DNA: TGTGCCAGCAGCCAAGACGGCGTAGGGCTGAACACTGAAGCTTTCTTT.

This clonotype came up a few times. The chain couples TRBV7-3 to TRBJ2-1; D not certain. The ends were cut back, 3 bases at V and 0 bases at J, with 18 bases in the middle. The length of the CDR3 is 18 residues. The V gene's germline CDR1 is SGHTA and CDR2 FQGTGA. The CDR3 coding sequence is TGTGCCAGCAGCTTTGGACCTTCATGGGCTAACTCCTACAATGAGCAGTTCTTC. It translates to CASSFGPSWANSYNEQFF.

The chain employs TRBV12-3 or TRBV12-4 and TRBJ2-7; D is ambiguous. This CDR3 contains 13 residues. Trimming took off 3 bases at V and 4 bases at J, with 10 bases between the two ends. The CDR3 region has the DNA TGTGCCAGCAGTTTGGAAGGGTGGTACGAGCAGTACTTC. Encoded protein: CASSLEGWYEQYF.

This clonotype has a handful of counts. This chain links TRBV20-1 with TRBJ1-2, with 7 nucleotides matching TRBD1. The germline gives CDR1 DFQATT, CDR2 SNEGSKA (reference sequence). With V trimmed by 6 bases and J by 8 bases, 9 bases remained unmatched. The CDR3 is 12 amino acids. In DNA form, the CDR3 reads TGCAGTGCCCCCGACAGGGCGGAGGGCTACACCTTC. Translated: CSAPDRAEGYTF.

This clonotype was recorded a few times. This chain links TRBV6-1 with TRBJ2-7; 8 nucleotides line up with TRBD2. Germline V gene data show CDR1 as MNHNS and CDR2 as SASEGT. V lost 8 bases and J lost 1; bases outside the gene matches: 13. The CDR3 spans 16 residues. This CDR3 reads CASSMDSGTPSYEQYF. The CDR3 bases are TGTGCCAGCTCTATGGATAGCGGGACGCCGTCCTACGAGCAGTACTTC.

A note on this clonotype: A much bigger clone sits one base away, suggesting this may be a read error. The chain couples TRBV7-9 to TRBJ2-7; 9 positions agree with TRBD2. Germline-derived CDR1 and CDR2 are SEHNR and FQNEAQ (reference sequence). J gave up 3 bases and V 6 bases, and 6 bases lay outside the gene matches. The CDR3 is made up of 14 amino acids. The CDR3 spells CASRGGLAGYEQYF. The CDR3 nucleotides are TGTGCCAGCAGAGGGGGACTAGCTGGCTACGAGCAGTACTTC.

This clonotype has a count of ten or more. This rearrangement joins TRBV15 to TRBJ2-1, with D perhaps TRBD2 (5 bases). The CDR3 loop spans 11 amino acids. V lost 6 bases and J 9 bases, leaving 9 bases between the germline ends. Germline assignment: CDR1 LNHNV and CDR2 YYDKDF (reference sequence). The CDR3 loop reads CATSRGVEQFF. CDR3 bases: TGTGCCACCAGTCGGGGTGTTGAGCAGTTCTTC.

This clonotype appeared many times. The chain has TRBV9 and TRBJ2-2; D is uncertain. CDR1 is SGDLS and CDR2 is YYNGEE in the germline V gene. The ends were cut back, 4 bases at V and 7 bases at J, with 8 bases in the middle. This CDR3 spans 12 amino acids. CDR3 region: CASSPMDGELFF. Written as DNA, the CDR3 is TGTGCCAGCAGCCCGATGGACGGGGAGCTGTTTTTT.

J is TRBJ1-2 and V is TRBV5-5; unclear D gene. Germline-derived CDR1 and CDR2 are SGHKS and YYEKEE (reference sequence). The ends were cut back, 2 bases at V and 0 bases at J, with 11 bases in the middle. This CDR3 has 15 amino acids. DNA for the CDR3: TGTGCCAGCAGCTTCTCTGTGGGCTCTAACTATGGCTACACCTTC. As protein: CASSFSVGSNYGYTF.

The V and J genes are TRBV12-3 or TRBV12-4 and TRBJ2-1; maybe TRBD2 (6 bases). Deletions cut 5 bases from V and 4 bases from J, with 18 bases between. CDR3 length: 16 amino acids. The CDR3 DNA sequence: TGTGCCAGCAGTGCACCGGGGGTAGCCTCATACAATGAGCAGTTCTTC. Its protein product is CASSAPGVASYNEQFF.

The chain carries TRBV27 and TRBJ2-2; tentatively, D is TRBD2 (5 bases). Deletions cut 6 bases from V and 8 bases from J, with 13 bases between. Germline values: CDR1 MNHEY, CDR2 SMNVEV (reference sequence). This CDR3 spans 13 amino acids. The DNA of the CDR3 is TGTGCCAGCAGGCGAGCGGCTTGGGGGGAGCTGTTTTTT. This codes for CASRRAAWGELFF.

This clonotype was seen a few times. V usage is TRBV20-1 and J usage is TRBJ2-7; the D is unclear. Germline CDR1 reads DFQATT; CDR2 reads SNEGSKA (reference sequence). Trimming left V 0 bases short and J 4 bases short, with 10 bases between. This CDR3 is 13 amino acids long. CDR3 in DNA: TGCAGTGCTAGAGACTTAACAGTTTACGAGCAGTACTTC. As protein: CSARDLTVYEQYF.